Following are 10 T cell receptor beta chains from one sample sequenced in a study of CD8 T cells in ankylosing spondylitis. General study results and limits: A motif of eight or nine highly homologous TCR beta variants was seen as apparently characteristic of ankylosing spondylitis blood.

TCRdb called the 5' RACE reads again in MiXCR, with one record for every CDR3 protein. The sample has fewer than 450,000 distinct CDR3 sequences, 17% seen once. The antigens these receptors bind are not known. The sample was blood, either unsorted or a sorted T cell fraction (not recorded which). All receptors derive from a male donor with ankylosing spondylitis.

This clonotype occurred many times. This chain joins TRBV12-3 or TRBV12-4 and TRBJ2-3; 7 nucleotides match TRBD2. This CDR3 spans 13 amino acids. V lost 8 bases, J lost 5 bases, and 7 bases stayed unmatched. As DNA, the CDR3 is TGTGCCAGCCTTGCGGGGGAAGGAGATACGCAGTATTTT. Protein: CASLAGEGDTQYF.

This clonotype was counted at least ten times. The chain carries TRBV27 and TRBJ2-1; D may correspond to TRBD1 or TRBD2 (5 bases each). The CDR3 consists of 18 residues. Germline V gives CDR1 MNHEY, CDR2 SMNVEV (reference sequence). Trimming removed 3 bases at V and 6 bases at J, with 24 bases between. CDR3 sequence: CASSFGDGPTLRFNEQFF. DNA for the CDR3: TGTGCCAGCAGTTTTGGGGACGGACCGACCCTTCGGTTCAATGAGCAGTTCTTC.

This clonotype was counted a few times. The chain combines TRBV24-1 with TRBJ2-5; TRBD1 might be the D (5 bases). Trimming removed 3 bases from V and 2 bases from J, with 12 bases in between. The CDR3 runs 15 residues. CDR1 is KGHDR and CDR2 is SFDVKD in the germline V gene. Here the CDR3 reads CATSDPPTVQETQYF. The DNA for the CDR3 is TGTGCCACCAGTGATCCCCCGACAGTACAAGAGACCCAGTACTTC.

This clonotype was seen many times. This CDR3 is CASSQDSAARQPQHF. CDR3 sequence (DNA): TGTGCCAGCAGCCAAGATTCGGCTGCGAGGCAGCCCCAGCATTTT. V and J are TRBV3-1 and TRBJ1-5; unclear D gene. Germline assignment: CDR1 LGHDT and CDR2 YNNKEL (reference sequence). The CDR3 contains 15 residues. V was shortened by 0 bases and J by 7 bases, with 13 bases between the two germline ends. Full variable domain (outside the CDR3, taken from reference TRBV3-1 and TRBJ1-5): DTAVSQTPKYLVTQMGNDKSIKCEQNLGHDTMYWYKQDSKKFLKIMFSYNNKELIINETVPNRFSPKSPDKAHLNLHINSLELGDSAVYFCASSQDSAARQPQHFGDGTRLSIL.

The chain has TRBV29-1 and TRBJ1-3; D is unclear. Trimming cost V 4 bases and J 3 bases, with 13 bases left between them. The CDR3 covers 14 residues. Germline CDR1 reads SQVTM; CDR2 reads ANQGSEA. The CDR3 region has the DNA TGCAGCGTTGTGAGCGGGTACGATGGAAACACCATATATTTT. Translated, it gives CSVVSGYDGNTIYF.

The chain has TRBV20-1 and TRBJ2-1; 8 nucleotides agree with TRBD2. The V and J ends lost 6 bases and 1 base, in that order; junction bases with no gene match: 11. The CDR3 is made up of 16 amino acids. Germline V lookup: CDR1 DFQATT, CDR2 SNEGSKA (reference sequence). This chain's CDR3 is CSAKVIAGLSYNEQFF. The CDR3 nucleotides read TGCAGTGCCAAAGTTATAGCGGGACTTTCCTACAATGAGCAGTTCTTC.

This clonotype was seen a handful of times. The chain is built from TRBV4-1 and TRBJ2-1; D is perhaps TRBD1 or TRBD2 (5 bases each). The CDR3 is made up of 14 amino acids. Germline V gene lookup returns CDR1 MGHRA and CDR2 YSYEKL. Deletions cut 1 base from V and 10 bases from J, with 14 bases between. CDR3 in amino acids: CASSQGEGRAEQFF. CDR3 sequence (DNA): TGCGCCAGCAGCCAAGGTGAGGGGCGAGCGGAGCAGTTCTTC.

This clonotype was detected only a few times. The CDR3 DNA sequence: TGTGCCAGCTCACTGGGTCGGACAGGGGGAGGCCAAGAGACCCAGTACTTC. Translated, it gives CASSLGRTGGGQETQYF. V usage is TRBV18 and J usage is TRBJ2-5, with 10 bases lining up with TRBD1. The CDR3 consists of 17 residues. Germline loops: CDR1 KGHSH, CDR2 LQKENI. V lost 4 bases to trimming and J lost 1 base; unmatched junction nucleotides: 9. Full variable domain (outside the CDR3, taken from reference TRBV18 and TRBJ2-5): NAGVMQNPRHLVRRRGQEARLRCSPMKGHSHVYWYRQLPEEGLKFMVYLQKENIIDESGMPKERFSAEFPKEGPSILRIQQVVRGDSAAYFCASSLGRTGGGQETQYFGPGTRLLVL.

The chain recombines TRBV9 with TRBJ1-3; D ambiguous. This CDR3 has 16 residues. Trimming pared 0 bases from V and 2 bases from J, leaving 12 bases between. Germline-derived CDR1 and CDR2 are SGDLS and YYNGEE. The CDR3 here is CASSVVGSGAGNTIYF. As DNA, the CDR3 is TGTGCCAGCAGCGTAGTTGGTTCCGGGGCTGGAAACACCATATATTTT.

This clonotype is a singleton in its sample. The rearrangement joins TRBV19 to TRBJ1-3; 9 nucleotides agree with TRBD1. From germline, CDR1 is LNHDA and CDR2 SQIVND (reference sequence). V trimming: 7 bases; J trimming: 7 bases; junction bases outside the gene matches: 5. The CDR3 is made up of 13 amino acids. The CDR3 DNA reads TGTGCCAGTACCGGGACAGGGTGGAACACCATATATTTT. Translating it yields CASTGTGWNTIYF.